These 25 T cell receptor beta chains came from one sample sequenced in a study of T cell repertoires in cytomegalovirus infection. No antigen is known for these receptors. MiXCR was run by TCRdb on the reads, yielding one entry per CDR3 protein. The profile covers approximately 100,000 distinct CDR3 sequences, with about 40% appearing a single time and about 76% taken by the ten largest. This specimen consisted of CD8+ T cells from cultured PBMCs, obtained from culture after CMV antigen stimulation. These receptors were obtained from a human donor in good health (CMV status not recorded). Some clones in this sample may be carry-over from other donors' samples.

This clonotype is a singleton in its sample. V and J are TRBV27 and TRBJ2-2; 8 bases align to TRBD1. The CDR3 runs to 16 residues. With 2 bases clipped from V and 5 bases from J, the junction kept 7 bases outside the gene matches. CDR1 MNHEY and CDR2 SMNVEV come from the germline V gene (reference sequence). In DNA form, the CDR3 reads TGTGCCAGCAGTTTAATGGGACAGGAGATAACCGGGGAGCTGTTTTTT. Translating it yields CASSLMGQEITGELFF.

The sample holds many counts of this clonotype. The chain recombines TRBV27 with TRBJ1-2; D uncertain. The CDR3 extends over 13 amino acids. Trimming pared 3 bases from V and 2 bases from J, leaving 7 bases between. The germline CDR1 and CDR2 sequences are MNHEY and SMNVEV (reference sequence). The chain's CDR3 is CASSFSENYGYTF. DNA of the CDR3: TGTGCCAGCAGTTTCTCCGAGAACTATGGCTACACCTTC.

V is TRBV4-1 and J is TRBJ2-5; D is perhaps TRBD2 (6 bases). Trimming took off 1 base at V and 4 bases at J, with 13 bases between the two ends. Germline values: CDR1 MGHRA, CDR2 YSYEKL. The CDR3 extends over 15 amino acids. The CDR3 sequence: CASSQGGGLSETQYF. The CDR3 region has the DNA TGCGCCAGCAGCCAAGGGGGAGGACTGTCAGAGACCCAGTACTTC.

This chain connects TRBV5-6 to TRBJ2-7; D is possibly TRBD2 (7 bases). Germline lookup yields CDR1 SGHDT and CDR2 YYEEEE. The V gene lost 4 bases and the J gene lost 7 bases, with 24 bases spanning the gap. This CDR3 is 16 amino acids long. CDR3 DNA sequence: TGTGCCAGCAGCCACCTTTATGGGGGGGCCGCGGGAGAGCAGTACTTC. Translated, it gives CASSHLYGGAAGEQYF.

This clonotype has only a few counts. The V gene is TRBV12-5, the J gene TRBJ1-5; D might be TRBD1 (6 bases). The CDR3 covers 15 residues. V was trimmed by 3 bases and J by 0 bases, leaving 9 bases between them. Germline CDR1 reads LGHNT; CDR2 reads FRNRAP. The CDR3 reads CASGFTGNSNQPQHF. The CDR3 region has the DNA TGTGCTAGTGGTTTCACAGGGAATAGCAATCAGCCCCAGCATTTT.

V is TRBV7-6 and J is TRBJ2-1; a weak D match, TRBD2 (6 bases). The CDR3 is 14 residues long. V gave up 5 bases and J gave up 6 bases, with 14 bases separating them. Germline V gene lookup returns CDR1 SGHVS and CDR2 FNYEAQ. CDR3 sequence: CASSVGTGFNEQFF. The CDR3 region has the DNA TGTGCCAGCAGCGTCGGGACTGGTTTCAATGAGCAGTTCTTC.

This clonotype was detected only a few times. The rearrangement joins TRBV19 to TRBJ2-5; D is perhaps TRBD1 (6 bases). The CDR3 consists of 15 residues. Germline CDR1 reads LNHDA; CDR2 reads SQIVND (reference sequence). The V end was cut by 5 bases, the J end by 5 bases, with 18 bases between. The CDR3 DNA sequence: TGTGCCAGTAGTGCCCGGGACACCTCCCTGGAGACCCAGTACTTC. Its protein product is CASSARDTSLETQYF.

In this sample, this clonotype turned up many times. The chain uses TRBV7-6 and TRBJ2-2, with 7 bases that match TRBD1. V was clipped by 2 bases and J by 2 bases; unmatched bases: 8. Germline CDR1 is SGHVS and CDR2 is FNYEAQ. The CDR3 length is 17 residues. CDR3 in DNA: TGTGCCAGCAGCTTACCCCGGGACAGCCCCAACACCGGGGAGCTGTTTTTT. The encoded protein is CASSLPRDSPNTGELFF.

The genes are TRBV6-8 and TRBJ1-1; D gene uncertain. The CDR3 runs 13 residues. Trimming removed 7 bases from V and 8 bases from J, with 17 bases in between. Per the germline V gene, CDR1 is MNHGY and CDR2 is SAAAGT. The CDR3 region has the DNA TGTGCCAGCAAGGGCGGAAGACCAAAAGAAGCTTTCTTT. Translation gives CASKGGRPKEAFF.

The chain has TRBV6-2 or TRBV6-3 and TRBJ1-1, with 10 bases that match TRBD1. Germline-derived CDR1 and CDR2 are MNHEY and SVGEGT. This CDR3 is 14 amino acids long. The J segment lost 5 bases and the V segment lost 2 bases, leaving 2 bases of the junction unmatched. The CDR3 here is CASSYGQGGTEAFF. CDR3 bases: TGTGCCAGCAGTTACGGACAGGGGGGTACTGAAGCTTTCTTT.

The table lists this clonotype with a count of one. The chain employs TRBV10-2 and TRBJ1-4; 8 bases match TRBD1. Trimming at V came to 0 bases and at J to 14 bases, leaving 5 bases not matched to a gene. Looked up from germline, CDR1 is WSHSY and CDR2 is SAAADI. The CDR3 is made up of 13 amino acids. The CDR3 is CASSESSGGWLFF. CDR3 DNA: TGCGCCAGCAGTGAGTCGTCAGGGGGCTGGCTGTTTTTT.

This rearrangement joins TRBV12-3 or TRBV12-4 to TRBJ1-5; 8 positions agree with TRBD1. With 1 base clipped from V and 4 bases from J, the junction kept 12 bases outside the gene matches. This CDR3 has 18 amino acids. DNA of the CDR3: TGTGCCAGCAGTTTAGGCCCTCGACAGGGGCGAGGTAATCAGCCCCAGCATTTT. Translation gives CASSLGPRQGRGNQPQHF.

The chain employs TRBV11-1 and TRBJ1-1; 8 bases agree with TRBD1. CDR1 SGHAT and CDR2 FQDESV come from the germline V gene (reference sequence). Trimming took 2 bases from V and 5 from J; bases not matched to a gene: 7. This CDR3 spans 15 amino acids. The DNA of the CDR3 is TGTGCCAGCAGCTTAAACCCGACAGGGGTGACTGAAGCTTTCTTT. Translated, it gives CASSLNPTGVTEAFF.

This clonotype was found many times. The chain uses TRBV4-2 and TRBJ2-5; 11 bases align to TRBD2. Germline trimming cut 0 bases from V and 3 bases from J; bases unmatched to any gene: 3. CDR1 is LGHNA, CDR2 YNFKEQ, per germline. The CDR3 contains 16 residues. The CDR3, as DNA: TGTGCCAGCAGCCAAGAAGGTAGCGGGGGGGAAGAGACCCAGTACTTC. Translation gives CASSQEGSGGEETQYF.

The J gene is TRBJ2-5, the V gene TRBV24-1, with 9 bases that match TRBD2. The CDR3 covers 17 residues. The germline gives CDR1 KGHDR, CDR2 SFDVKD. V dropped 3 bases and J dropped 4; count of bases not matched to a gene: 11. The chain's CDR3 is CATSDPPGSGGIETQYF. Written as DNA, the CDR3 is TGTGCCACCAGTGATCCCCCCGGCAGCGGGGGGATAGAGACCCAGTACTTC.

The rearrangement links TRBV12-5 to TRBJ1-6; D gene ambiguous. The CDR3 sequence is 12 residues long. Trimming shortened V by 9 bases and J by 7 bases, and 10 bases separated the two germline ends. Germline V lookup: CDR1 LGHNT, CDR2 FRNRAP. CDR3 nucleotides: TGTGCTAGGTCCGGTGAAAATTCACCCCTCCACTTT. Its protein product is CARSGENSPLHF.

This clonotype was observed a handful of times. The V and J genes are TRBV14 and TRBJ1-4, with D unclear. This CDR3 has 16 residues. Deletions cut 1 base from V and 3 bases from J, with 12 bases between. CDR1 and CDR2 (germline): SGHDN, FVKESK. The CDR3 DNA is TGTGCCAGCAGCCAAGTCATGGACCCCTCTAATGAAAAACTGTTTTTT. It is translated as CASSQVMDPSNEKLFF.

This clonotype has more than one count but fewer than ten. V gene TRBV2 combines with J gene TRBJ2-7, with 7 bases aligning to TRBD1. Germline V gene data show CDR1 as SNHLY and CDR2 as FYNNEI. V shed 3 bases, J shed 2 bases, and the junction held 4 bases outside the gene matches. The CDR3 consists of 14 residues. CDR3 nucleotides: TGTGCCAGCAGTGAGGGGACAGTAGCCTACGAGCAGTACTTC. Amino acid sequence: CASSEGTVAYEQYF.

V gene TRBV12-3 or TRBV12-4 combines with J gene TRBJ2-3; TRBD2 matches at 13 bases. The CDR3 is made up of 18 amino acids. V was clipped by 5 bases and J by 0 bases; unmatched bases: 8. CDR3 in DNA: TGTGCCAGCAGTCCCACTAGCGGGGGGGCCTCTAGCACAGATACGCAGTATTTT. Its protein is CASSPTSGGASSTDTQYF.

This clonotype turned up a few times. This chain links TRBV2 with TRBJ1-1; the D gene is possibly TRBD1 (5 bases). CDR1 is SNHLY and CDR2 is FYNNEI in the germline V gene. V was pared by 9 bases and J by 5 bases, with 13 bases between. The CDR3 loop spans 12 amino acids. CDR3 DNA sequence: TGTGCCAGACAGGTGAAGGGAACTGAAGCTTTCTTT. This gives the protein CARQVKGTEAFF.

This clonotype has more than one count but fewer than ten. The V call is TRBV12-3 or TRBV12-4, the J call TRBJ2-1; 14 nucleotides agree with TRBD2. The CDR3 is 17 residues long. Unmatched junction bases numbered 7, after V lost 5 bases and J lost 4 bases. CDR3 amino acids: CASSPGLAGALYNEQFF. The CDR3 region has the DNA TGTGCCAGCAGTCCGGGACTAGCGGGGGCTTTATACAATGAGCAGTTCTTC.

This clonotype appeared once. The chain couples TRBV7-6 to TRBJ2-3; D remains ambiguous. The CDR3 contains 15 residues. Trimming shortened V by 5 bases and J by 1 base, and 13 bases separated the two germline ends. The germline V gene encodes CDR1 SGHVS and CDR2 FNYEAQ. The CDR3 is CASSPAVGRTDTQYF. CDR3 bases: TGTGCCAGCAGCCCAGCCGTTGGTCGCACAGATACGCAGTATTTT.

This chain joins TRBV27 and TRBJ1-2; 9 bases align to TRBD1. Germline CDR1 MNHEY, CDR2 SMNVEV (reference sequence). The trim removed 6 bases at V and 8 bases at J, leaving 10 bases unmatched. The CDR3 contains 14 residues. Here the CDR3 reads CASRPTGGAEGYTF. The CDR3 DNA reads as TGTGCCAGCAGACCCACAGGGGGCGCGGAAGGCTACACCTTC.

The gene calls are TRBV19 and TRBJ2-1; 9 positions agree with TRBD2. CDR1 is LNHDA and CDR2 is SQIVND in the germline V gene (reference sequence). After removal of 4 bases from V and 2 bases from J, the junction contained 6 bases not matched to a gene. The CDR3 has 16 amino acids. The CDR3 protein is CASSTLGLATYNEQFF. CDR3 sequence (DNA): TGTGCCAGTAGTACTTTAGGACTAGCGACCTACAATGAGCAGTTCTTC.

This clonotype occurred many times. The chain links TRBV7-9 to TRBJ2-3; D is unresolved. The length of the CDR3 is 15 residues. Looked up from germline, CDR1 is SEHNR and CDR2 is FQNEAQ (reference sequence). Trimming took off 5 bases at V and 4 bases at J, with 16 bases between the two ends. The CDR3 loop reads CASSPSLVIADTQYF. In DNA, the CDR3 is TGTGCCAGCAGCCCGTCCCTAGTTATCGCAGATACGCAGTATTTT.